This TCR beta chain is from a study of blood T cells in healthy people across ages. General study points: A greater number of naive CD4+ cells and higher diversity distinguished long-lived donors from aged donors.

CDR1 SNHLY and CDR2 FYNNEI come from the germline V gene. Trimming pared 10 bases from V and 4 bases from J, leaving 16 bases between. The length of the CDR3 is 13 residues. PCR was performed a second time for roughly 7 to 12 cycles using a sample-barcoded 5' primer and a J-beta primer mix. MiXCR, applied by TCRdb to the 5' RACE reads, yields one record per CDR3 protein. The sample lists roughly 800,000 distinct CDR3 sequences; roughly 50% were seen once. Each donor gave roughly 9.8 milliliters of peripheral blood. Per sample, a minimum of 6.5 million PBMCs were isolated. In regard to this clonotype: The antigen remains unidentified.

The rearrangement links TRBV2 to TRBJ2-5; D may be TRBD2 (6 bases). The clonotype was recovered from a man aged 25 to 45 in good health. The sequenced sample was blood. The CDR3 region has the DNA TGTGCCACCAAACCCGACGGGGGAGAGACCCAGTACTTC. It yields the protein CATKPDGGETQYF. Full variable domain (remainder filled in from reference TRBV2 and TRBJ2-5): EPEVTQTPSHQVTQMGQEVILRCVPISNHLYFYWYRQILGQKVEFLVSFYNNEISEKSEIFDDQFSVERPDGSNFTLKIRSTKLEDSAMYFCATKPDGGETQYFGPGTRLLVL.